What follows describes a single TCR beta chain. Its specificity is unknown. The table came from immunoSEQ multiplex PCR; TCRdb's copy has only in-frame clones and leaves some out. Among some 12,000 clones, just over 85% were seen once, and the ten largest hold 7.8%. The data originate from a study of tumor-infiltrating lymphocytes in localized non-small cell lung cancer. Regarding the study as a whole: Compared with uninvolved lung, tumors showed higher T cell infiltration by TCRbeta sequencing.

The junction had 11 bases not matched to a gene; V was cut back by 8 bases and J by 8 bases. CDR3 size: 13 residues. Per the germline V gene, CDR1 is SNHLY and CDR2 is FYNNEI. The source is a human donor with non-small cell lung cancer. Specimen: uninvolved lung tissue not adjacent to the tumor. This chain joins TRBV2 and TRBJ1-1; 7 bases are shared with TRBD1. CDR3 nucleotides: TGTGCCAGCCTTCTTAGACAGGGTCGGGAAGCTTTCTTT. Its protein is CASLLRQGREAFF.